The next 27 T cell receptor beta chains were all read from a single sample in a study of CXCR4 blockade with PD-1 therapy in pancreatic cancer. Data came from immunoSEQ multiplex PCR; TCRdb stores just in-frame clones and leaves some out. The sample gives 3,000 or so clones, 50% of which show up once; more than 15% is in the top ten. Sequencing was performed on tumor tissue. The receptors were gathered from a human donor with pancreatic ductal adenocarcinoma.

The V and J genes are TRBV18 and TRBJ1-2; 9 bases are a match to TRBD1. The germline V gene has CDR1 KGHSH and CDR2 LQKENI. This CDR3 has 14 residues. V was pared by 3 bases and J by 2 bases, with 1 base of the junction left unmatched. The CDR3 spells CASSPGQGNYGYTF. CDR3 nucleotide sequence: TGTGCCAGCTCACCGGGACAGGGAAACTATGGCTACACCTTC.

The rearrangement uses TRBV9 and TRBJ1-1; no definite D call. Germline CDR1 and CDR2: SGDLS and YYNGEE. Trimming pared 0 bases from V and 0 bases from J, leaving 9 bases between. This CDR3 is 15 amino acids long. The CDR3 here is CASSVGPVVNTEAFF. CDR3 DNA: TGTGCCAGCAGCGTAGGTCCAGTGGTGAACACTGAAGCTTTCTTT.

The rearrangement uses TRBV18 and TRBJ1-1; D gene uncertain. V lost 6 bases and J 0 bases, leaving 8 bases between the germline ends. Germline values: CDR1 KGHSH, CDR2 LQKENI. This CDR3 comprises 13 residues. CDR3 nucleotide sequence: TGTGCCAGCTCCCCTAGCATGAACACTGAAGCTTTCTTT. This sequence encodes CASSPSMNTEAFF. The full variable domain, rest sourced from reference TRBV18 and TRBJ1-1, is NAGVMQNPRHLVRRRGQEARLRCSPMKGHSHVYWYRQLPEEGLKFMVYLQKENIIDESGMPKERFSAEFPKEGPSILRIQQVVRGDSAAYFCASSPSMNTEAFFGQGTRLTVV.

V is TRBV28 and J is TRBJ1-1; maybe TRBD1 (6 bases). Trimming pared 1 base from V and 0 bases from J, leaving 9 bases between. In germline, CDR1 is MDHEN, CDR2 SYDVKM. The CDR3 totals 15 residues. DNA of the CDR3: TGTGCCAGCAGTTTATTGACAGGCATGAACACTGAAGCTTTCTTT. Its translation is CASSLLTGMNTEAFF.

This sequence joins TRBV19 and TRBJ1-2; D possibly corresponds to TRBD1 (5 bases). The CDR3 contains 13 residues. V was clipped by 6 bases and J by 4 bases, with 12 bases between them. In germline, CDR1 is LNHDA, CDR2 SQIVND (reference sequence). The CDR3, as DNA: TGTGCCAGTAGCGAGGGGCCGTTCTATGGCTACACCTTC. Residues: CASSEGPFYGYTF.

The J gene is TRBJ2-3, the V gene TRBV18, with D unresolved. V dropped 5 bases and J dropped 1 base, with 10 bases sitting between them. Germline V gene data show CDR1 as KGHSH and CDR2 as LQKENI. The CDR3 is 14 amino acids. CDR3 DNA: TGTGCCAGCTCAATCCAACGCGGCACAGATACGCAGTATTTT. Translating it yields CASSIQRGTDTQYF.

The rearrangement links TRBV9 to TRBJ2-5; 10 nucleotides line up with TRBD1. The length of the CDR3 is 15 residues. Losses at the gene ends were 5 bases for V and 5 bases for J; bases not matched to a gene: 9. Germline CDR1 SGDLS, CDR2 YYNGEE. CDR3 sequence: CASSEVLGQGETQYF. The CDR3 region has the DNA TGTGCCAGCAGTGAAGTGTTGGGACAGGGGGAGACCCAGTACTTC.

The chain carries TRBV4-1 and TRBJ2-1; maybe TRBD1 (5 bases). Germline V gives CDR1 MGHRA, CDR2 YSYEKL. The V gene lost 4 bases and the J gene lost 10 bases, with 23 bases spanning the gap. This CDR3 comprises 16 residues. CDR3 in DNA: TGCGCCAGCAGCCCTCAGAGGACAAGGCCCCTTGAGGAGCAGTTCTTC. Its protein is CASSPQRTRPLEEQFF.

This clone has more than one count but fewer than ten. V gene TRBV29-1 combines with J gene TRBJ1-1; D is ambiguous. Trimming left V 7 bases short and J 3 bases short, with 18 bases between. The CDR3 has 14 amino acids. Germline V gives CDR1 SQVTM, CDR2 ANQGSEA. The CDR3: CSAKPREGDTEAFF. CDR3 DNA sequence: TGCAGCGCCAAGCCACGGGAGGGAGACACTGAAGCTTTCTTT. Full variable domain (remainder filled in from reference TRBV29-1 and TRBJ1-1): SAVISQKPSRDICQRGTSLTIQCQVDSQVTMMFWYRQQPGQSLTLIATANQGSEATYESGFVIDKFPISRPNLTFSTLTVSNMSPEDSSIYLCSAKPREGDTEAFFGQGTRLTVV.

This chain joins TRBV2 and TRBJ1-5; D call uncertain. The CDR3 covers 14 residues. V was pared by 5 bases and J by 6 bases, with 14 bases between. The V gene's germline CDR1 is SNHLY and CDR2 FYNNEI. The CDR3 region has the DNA TGTGCCAGCAGTAGTCAAGGGTATCGTCAGCCCCAGCATTTT. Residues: CASSSQGYRQPQHF.

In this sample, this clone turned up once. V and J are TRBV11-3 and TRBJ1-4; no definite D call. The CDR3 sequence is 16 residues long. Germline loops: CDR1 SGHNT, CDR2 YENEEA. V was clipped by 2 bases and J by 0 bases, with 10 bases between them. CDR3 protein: CASSLLRETTNEKLFF. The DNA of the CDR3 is TGTGCCAGCAGCTTATTACGTGAAACAACTAATGAAAAACTGTTTTTT.

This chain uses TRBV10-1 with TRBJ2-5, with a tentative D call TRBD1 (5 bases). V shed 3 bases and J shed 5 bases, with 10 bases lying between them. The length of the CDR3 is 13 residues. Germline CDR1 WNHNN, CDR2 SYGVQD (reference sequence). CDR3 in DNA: TGCGCCAGCAGTGACAGGGCCACGGAGACCCAGTACTTC. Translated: CASSDRATETQYF.

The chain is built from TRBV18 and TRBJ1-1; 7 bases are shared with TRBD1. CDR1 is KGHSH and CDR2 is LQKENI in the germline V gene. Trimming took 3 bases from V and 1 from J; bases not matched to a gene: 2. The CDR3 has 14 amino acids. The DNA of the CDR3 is TGTGCCAGCTCACCGAGGACAGGGAACACTGAAGCTTTCTTT. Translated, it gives CASSPRTGNTEAFF.

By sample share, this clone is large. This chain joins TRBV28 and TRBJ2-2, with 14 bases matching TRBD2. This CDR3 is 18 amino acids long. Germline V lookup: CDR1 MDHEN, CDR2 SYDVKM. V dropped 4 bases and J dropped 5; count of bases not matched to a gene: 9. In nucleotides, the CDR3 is TGTGCCAGCAGTTCCCAGGGACTAGCGGGAGTACTTACCGGGGAGCTGTTTTTT. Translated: CASSSQGLAGVLTGELFF. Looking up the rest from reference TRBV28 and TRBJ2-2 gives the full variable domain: DVKVTQSSRYLVKRTGEKVFLECVQDMDHENMFWYRQDPGLGLRLIYFSYDVKMKEKGDIPEGYSVSREKKERFSLILESASTNQTSMYLCASSSQGLAGVLTGELFFGEGSRLTVL.

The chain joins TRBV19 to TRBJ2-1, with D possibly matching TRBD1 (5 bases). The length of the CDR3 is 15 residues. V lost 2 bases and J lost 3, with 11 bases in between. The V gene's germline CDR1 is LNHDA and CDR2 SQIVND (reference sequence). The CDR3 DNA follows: TGTGCCAGTAGTATAATGGGGCATAACTACAATGAGCAGTTCTTC. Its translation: CASSIMGHNYNEQFF.

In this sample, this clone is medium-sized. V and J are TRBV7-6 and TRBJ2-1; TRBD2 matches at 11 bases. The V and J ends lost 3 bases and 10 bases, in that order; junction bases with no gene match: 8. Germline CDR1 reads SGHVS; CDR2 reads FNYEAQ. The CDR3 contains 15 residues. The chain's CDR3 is CASSLKLAGGEEQFF. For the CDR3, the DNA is TGTGCCAGCAGCTTGAAGCTAGCGGGAGGTGAAGAGCAGTTCTTC.

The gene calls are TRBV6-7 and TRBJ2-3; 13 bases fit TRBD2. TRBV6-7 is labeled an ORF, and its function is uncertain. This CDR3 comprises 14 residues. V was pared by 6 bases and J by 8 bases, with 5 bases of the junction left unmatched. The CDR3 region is CASRPGLAGSTQYF. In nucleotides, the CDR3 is TGTGCCAGCAGGCCGGGACTAGCGGGAAGTACGCAGTATTTT.

This chain's CDR3 is CASSLPYYNEQFF. The CDR3 nucleotides are TGTGCCAGCAGTTTACCCTATTACAATGAGCAGTTCTTC. This sequence joins TRBV28 and TRBJ2-1; no clear D gene. V lost 2 bases to trimming and J lost 4 bases, with 6 bases between them. The V gene's germline CDR1 is MDHEN and CDR2 SYDVKM. The CDR3 totals 13 residues.

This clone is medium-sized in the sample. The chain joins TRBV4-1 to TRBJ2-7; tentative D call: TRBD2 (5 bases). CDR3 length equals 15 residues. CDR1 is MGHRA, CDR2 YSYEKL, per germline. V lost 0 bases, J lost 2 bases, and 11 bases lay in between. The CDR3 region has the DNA TGCGCCAGCAGCCAAGATCGTGGAGGCCCCTACGAGCAGTACTTC. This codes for CASSQDRGGPYEQYF.

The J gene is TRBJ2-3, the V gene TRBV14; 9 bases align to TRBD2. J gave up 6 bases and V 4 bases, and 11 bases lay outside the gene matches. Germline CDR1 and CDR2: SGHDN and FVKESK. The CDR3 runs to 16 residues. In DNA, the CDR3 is TGTGCCAGCAGCCCCCTTGGCGGGAGGGGAAGGGATACGCAGTATTTT. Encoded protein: CASSPLGGRGRDTQYF.

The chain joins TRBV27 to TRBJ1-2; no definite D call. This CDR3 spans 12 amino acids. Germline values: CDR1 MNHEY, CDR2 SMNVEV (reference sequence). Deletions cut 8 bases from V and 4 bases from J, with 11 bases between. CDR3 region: CASSRGGYGYTF. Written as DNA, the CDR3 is TGTGCCAGCTCACGGGGAGGCTATGGCTACACCTTC.

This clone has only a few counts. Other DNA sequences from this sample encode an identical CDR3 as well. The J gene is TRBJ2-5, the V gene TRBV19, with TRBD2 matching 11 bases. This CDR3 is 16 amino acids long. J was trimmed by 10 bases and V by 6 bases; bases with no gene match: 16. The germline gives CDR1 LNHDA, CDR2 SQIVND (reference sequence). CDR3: CASRPFPGLAERDQYF. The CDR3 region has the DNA TGTGCCAGTAGGCCTTTTCCGGGACTAGCGGAGCGAGACCAGTACTTC.

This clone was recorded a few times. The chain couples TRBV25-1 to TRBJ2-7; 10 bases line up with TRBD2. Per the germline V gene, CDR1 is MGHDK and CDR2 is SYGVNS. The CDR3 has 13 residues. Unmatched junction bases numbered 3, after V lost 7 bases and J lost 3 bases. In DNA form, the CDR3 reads TGTGCCAGCACAAGCGGGAGGGACTACGAGCAGTACTTC. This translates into CASTSGRDYEQYF.

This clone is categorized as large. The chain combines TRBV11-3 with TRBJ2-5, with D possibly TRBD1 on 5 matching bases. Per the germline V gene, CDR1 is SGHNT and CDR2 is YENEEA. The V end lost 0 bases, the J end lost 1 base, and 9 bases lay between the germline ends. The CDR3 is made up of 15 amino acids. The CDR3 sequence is CASSLEPRAQETQYF. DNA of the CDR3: TGTGCCAGCAGCTTAGAGCCCAGGGCCCAAGAGACCCAGTACTTC. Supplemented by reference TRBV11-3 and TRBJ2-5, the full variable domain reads EAGVVQSPRYKIIEKKQPVAFWCNPISGHNTLYWYLQNLGQGPELLIRYENEEAVDDSQLPKDRFSAERLKGVDSTLKIQPAELGDSAVYLCASSLEPRAQETQYFGPGTRLLVL.

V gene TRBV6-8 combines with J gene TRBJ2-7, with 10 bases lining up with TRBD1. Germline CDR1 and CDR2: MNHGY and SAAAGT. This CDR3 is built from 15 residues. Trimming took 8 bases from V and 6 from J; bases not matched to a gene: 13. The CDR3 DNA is TGTGCCAGCGGCCGTCGGACAGGGGGGGTCCTCGAGCAGTACTTC. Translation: CASGRRTGGVLEQYF.

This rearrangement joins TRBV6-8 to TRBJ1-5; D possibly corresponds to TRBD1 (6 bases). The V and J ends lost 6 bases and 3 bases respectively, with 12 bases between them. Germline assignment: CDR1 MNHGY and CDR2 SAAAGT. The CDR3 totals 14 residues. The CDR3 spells CASRPRGYNQPQHF. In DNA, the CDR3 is TGTGCCAGCAGACCCAGGGGCTACAATCAGCCCCAGCATTTT.

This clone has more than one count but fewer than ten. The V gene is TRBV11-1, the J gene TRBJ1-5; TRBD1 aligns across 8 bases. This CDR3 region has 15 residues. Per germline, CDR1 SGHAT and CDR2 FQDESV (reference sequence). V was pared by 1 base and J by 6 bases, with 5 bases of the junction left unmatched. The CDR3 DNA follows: TGTGCCAGCAGCTTAGGCTGGACAGGGAGTCAGCCCCAGCATTTT. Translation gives CASSLGWTGSQPQHF.